This TCR beta chain comes out of a study of T cell changes during pregnancy in multiple sclerosis. This clone has a single count. Data came from immunoSEQ multiplex PCR; TCRdb stores just in-frame clones and leaves some out. Of approximately 100,000 clones detected, roughly nine tenths appear once; the ten largest clones hold roughly 2.3%. Germline CDR1 and CDR2: SGHTA and FQGNSA. Trimming shortened V by 5 bases and J by 5 bases, and 17 bases separated the two germline ends. This CDR3 contains 15 residues. This TCR came from a female donor in good health, enrolled as a control in a pregnancy study. The material sequenced was peripheral blood, taken after pregnancy. The chain uses TRBV7-2 and TRBJ2-3; no firm D call. CDR3: CASSPGLALRDTQYF. The DNA for the CDR3 is TGTGCCAGCAGCCCGGGTCTGGCTTTGAGAGATACGCAGTATTTT.